This entry lists 23 T cell receptor beta chains sequenced from one sample in a study of human T cells and chemical hapten exposure. TCRdb re-analysed the RACE reads in MiXCR, keeping a single row per CDR3 protein. The sample comprises more than 150,000 distinct CDR3 sequences, 25% to 35% of which are singletons, and roughly 3% rests with the top ten. Time point noted: pre-sensitization, week 0. Treatment reported: therapeutic diphenylcyclopropenone sensitization with weekly scalp DPC. Sequenced here: whole blood, sampled in connection with sensitization to the hapten diphenylcyclopropenone (DPC). The receptors were sampled from a woman under 40 with alopecia areata. Some clones in this sample may be carry-over from other donors' samples.

The CDR3 nucleotides read TGTGCCAGCAGCGCCCAACTAGCGGGATACAATGAGCAGTTCTTC. Translated, it gives CASSAQLAGYNEQFF. The genes are TRBV9 and TRBJ2-1; 10 bases agree with TRBD2. CDR3 length: 15 residues. Trimming removed 3 bases from V and 4 bases from J; junction bases left unmatched: 4. The germline V gene has CDR1 SGDLS and CDR2 YYNGEE.

This clonotype was observed a handful of times. This chain links TRBV5-6 with TRBJ1-2, with D perhaps matching TRBD1 (6 bases). The CDR3 contains 14 residues. Germline V CDR1 and CDR2: SGHDT, YYEEEE. V was pared by 4 bases and J by 6 bases, with 16 bases between. The DNA for the CDR3 is TGTGCCAGCAGCGATTATGACAGGTCCCATGGCTACACCTTC. It is translated as CASSDYDRSHGYTF.

The gene calls are TRBV5-1 and TRBJ2-1, with 9 bases lining up with TRBD1. V lost 0 bases, J lost 4 bases, and 5 bases stayed unmatched. Germline CDR1 is SGHRS and CDR2 is YFSETQ. CDR3 length: 16 residues. The CDR3 reads CASSLVMGQGYNEQFF. CDR3 nucleotides: TGCGCCAGCAGCTTGGTTATGGGACAGGGATACAATGAGCAGTTCTTC.

The chain combines TRBV7-3 with TRBJ2-1, with 9 bases that match TRBD1. Germline CDR1 and CDR2: SGHTA and FQGTGA. This CDR3 spans 18 amino acids. With V trimmed by 4 bases and J by 5 bases, 15 bases remained unmatched. The CDR3 is CASSSWGQGGRLDNEQFF. The CDR3 coding sequence is TGTGCCAGCAGCTCCTGGGGACAGGGAGGACGCCTTGACAATGAGCAGTTCTTC. Full variable domain (outside the CDR3, taken from reference TRBV7-3 and TRBJ2-1): GAGVSQTPSNKVTEKGKYVELRCDPISGHTALYWYRQSLGQGPEFLIYFQGTGAADDSGLPNDRFFAVRPEGSVSTLKIQRTERGDSAVYLCASSSWGQGGRLDNEQFFGPGTRLTVL.

The table lists this clonotype with many counts. V and J are TRBV7-2 and TRBJ1-5, with D unclear. Germline V CDR1 and CDR2: SGHTA, FQGNSA. The CDR3 is made up of 13 amino acids. V was trimmed by 5 bases and J by 2 bases, leaving 7 bases between them. This CDR3 reads CASSPNGNQPQHF. The CDR3 DNA reads TGTGCCAGCAGCCCGAACGGCAATCAGCCCCAGCATTTT.

This rearrangement joins TRBV18 to TRBJ1-1; D unresolved. Per the germline V gene, CDR1 is KGHSH and CDR2 is LQKENI. The V end lost 5 bases, the J end lost 0 bases, and 1 base lay between the germline ends. The CDR3 is 11 residues long. The CDR3 nucleotides read TGTGCCAGCTCAATGAACACTGAAGCTTTCTTT. Translating it yields CASSMNTEAFF.

This rearrangement joins TRBV5-6 to TRBJ1-1; 7 positions agree with TRBD1. CDR1 is SGHDT and CDR2 is YYEEEE in the germline V gene. The CDR3 is 15 amino acids. Germline trimming cut 0 bases from V and 0 bases from J; bases unmatched to any gene: 2. The DNA for the CDR3 is TGTGCCAGCAGCTTGGAGGGGACAGTGAACACTGAAGCTTTCTTT. Protein product: CASSLEGTVNTEAFF.

This rearrangement joins TRBV11-1 to TRBJ2-1, with 14 bases fitting TRBD2. CDR1 and CDR2 (germline): SGHAT, FQDESV (reference sequence). After removal of 5 bases from V and 7 bases from J, the junction contained 7 bases not matched to a gene. The CDR3 loop spans 16 amino acids. CDR3 residues: CASSLTSGGAGNEQFF. Here the CDR3 DNA reads TGTGCCAGCAGCCTGACTAGCGGGGGGGCCGGGAATGAGCAGTTCTTC.

This clonotype was counted between two and nine times. The V gene is TRBV5-8, the J gene TRBJ2-6; D is unclear. This CDR3 contains 18 residues. Trimming cost V 4 bases and J 1 base, with 18 bases left between them. Per the germline V gene, CDR1 is SGHTS and CDR2 is YDEGEE. For the CDR3, the DNA is TGTGCCAGCAGCCCCCCCTGGGCCAGACTTTCTGGGGCCAACGTCCTGACTTTC. Amino acid sequence: CASSPPWARLSGANVLTF.

The chain is built from TRBV11-2 and TRBJ1-1; perhaps TRBD1 as D (5 bases). The CDR3 extends over 14 amino acids. Germline V gene lookup returns CDR1 SGHAT and CDR2 FQNNGV. Deletions cut 5 bases from V and 4 bases from J, with 14 bases between. The CDR3 sequence is CASSRTAGGTEAFF. CDR3 DNA: TGTGCCAGCAGCAGGACGGCGGGGGGCACTGAAGCTTTCTTT.

This chain joins TRBV7-9 and TRBJ1-6; D may be TRBD1 (5 bases). Germline lookup yields CDR1 SEHNR and CDR2 FQNEAQ (reference sequence). There are 15 residues in the CDR3. With 4 bases removed from V and 6 bases from J, the gap between germline ends came to 13 bases. CDR3 sequence (DNA): TGTGCCAGCAGCTCGAACCAGGGTTTTAATTCACCCCTCCACTTT. Residues: CASSSNQGFNSPLHF.

The V and J genes are TRBV6-5 and TRBJ1-2; D is unclear. The CDR3 loop spans 15 amino acids. The V end was cut by 0 bases, the J end by 0 bases, with 8 bases between. From germline, CDR1 is MNHEY and CDR2 SVGAGI. The CDR3 protein is CASSYSRSPNYGYTF. CDR3 coding DNA: TGTGCCAGCAGTTACTCGCGGTCCCCTAACTATGGCTACACCTTC.

This clonotype was detected only a few times. This chain links TRBV30 with TRBJ2-1, with D hard to call. The germline V gene encodes CDR1 GTSNPN and CDR2 SVGIG (reference sequence). V lost 0 bases and J lost 2, with 11 bases in between. The CDR3 consists of 15 residues. The CDR3 bases are TGTGCCTGGAGTGTACGAAGGGCCACCTACAATGAGCAGTTCTTC. Translated, it gives CAWSVRRATYNEQFF.

Here the CDR3 reads CASRISLSGANVLTF. The CDR3 nucleotides are TGCGCCAGCAGGATCAGCCTCTCTGGGGCCAACGTCCTGACTTTC. V and J are TRBV5-1 and TRBJ2-6; D remains ambiguous. Per the germline V gene, CDR1 is SGHRS and CDR2 is YFSETQ. The CDR3 totals 15 residues. V shed 5 bases and J shed 0 bases, with 9 bases lying between them. Supplemented by reference TRBV5-1 and TRBJ2-6, the full variable domain reads KAGVTQTPRYLIKTRGQQVTLSCSPISGHRSVSWYQQTPGQGLQFLFEYFSETQRNKGNFPGRFSGRQFSNSRSEMNVSTLELGDSALYLCASRISLSGANVLTFGAGSRLTVL.

The rearrangement uses TRBV28 and TRBJ1-4; D not certain. Germline V gives CDR1 MDHEN, CDR2 SYDVKM. The germline V and J ends were trimmed by 5 bases and 0 bases, with 10 bases remaining between them. The CDR3 has 15 residues. The CDR3, as DNA: TGTGCCAGCAGTCAATGGACGGCAACTAATGAAAAACTGTTTTTT. This encodes CASSQWTATNEKLFF.

The CDR3 region has the DNA TGTGCCAGCAGTTTATCAGCCAGGGGAATTAGAATGAACACTGAAGCTTTCTTT. This gives the protein CASSLSARGIRMNTEAFF. The chain is built from TRBV12-3 or TRBV12-4 and TRBJ1-1, with a tentative D call TRBD1 (6 bases). The V and J ends lost 2 bases and 0 bases respectively, with 19 bases between them. The length of the CDR3 is 18 residues.

The chain recombines TRBV29-1 with TRBJ1-1; no reliable D call. Trimming pared 7 bases from V and 3 bases from J, leaving 15 bases between. The CDR3 runs to 13 residues. The germline V gene has CDR1 SQVTM and CDR2 ANQGSEA. The CDR3 DNA sequence: TGCAGCGCTGCTCTTAAACGGGACACTGAAGCTTTCTTT. It translates to CSAALKRDTEAFF.

This clonotype was picked up many times. The rearrangement links TRBV29-1 to TRBJ2-1; possibly TRBD2 for D (5 bases). The ends were cut back, 1 base at V and 4 bases at J, with 11 bases in the middle. The CDR3 totals 14 residues. CDR1 and CDR2 (germline): SQVTM, ANQGSEA. The CDR3 protein is CSVEANLAYNEQFF. The CDR3 DNA reads as TGCAGCGTTGAAGCGAATCTAGCTTACAATGAGCAGTTCTTC.

V usage is TRBV6-5 and J usage is TRBJ2-3; 9 bases are shared with TRBD2. V trimming: 3 bases; J trimming: 14 bases; junction bases outside the gene matches: 9. The germline V gene encodes CDR1 MNHEY and CDR2 SVGAGI. The CDR3 has 13 amino acids. CDR3 sequence reads: CASSYNSGGLWYF. The CDR3 bases are TGTGCCAGCAGTTATAATAGCGGGGGCCTGTGGTATTTT.

This clonotype was detected only a few times. This sequence joins TRBV4-1 and TRBJ1-1, with D perhaps matching TRBD1 (6 bases). The CDR3 contains 18 residues. V shed 1 base and J shed 3 bases, with 21 bases lying between them. Germline V gives CDR1 MGHRA, CDR2 YSYEKL. The CDR3 spells CASSQAVQGGGKDTEAFF. CDR3 nucleotide sequence: TGCGCCAGCAGCCAAGCCGTACAGGGCGGCGGCAAGGACACTGAAGCTTTCTTT.

This rearrangement joins TRBV6-1 to TRBJ2-1; perhaps TRBD2 as D (6 bases). V shed 5 bases and J shed 4 bases, with 12 bases lying between them. The CDR3 has 14 residues. CDR1 and CDR2 (germline): MNHNS, SASEGT. CDR3 protein: CASSMRGPYNEQFF. CDR3 nucleotides: TGTGCCAGCAGTATGCGGGGACCATACAATGAGCAGTTCTTC.

The chain recombines TRBV4-3 with TRBJ1-5, with unresolved D. The CDR3 sequence is 17 residues long. CDR1 and CDR2 from the germline V gene are LGHNA and YSLEER. V lost 1 base and J lost 2, with 15 bases in between. The CDR3 DNA follows: TGCGCCAGCAGCCAAGCCGCGGGAGGGATGGGCAATCAGCCCCAGCATTTT. It encodes CASSQAAGGMGNQPQHF.

The chain has TRBV5-1 and TRBJ1-1, with D tentatively TRBD1 (5 bases). V lost 1 base to trimming and J lost 1 base, with 8 bases between them. Germline values: CDR1 SGHRS, CDR2 YFSETQ. This CDR3 region has 14 residues. CDR3 bases: TGCGCCAGCAGCTTGTTGGGGGAGAACACTGAAGCTTTCTTT. Amino acid sequence: CASSLLGENTEAFF. Based on the CDR3 plus reference TRBV5-1 and TRBJ1-1, the full variable domain is KAGVTQTPRYLIKTRGQQVTLSCSPISGHRSVSWYQQTPGQGLQFLFEYFSETQRNKGNFPGRFSGRQFSNSRSEMNVSTLELGDSALYLCASSLLGENTEAFFGQGTRLTVV.